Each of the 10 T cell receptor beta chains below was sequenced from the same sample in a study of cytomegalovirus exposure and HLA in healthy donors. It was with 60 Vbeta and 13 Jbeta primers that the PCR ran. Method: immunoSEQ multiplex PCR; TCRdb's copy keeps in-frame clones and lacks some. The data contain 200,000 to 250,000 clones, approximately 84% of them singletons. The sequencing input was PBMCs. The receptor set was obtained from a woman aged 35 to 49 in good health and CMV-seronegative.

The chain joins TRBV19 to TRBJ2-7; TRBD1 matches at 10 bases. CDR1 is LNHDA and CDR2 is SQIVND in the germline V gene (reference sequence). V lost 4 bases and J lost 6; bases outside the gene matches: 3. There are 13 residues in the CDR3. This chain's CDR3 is CASSRDRGREQYF. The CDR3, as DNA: TGTGCCAGTAGTAGAGACAGGGGGCGCGAGCAGTACTTC.

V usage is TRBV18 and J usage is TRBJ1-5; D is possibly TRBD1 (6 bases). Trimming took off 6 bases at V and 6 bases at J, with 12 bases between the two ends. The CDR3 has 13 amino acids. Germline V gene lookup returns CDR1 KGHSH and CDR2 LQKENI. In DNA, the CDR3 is TGTGCCAGCTCTGGGGACATCAGTCAGCCCCAGCATTTT. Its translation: CASSGDISQPQHF. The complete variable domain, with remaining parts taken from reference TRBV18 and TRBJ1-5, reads NAGVMQNPRHLVRRRGQEARLRCSPMKGHSHVYWYRQLPEEGLKFMVYLQKENIIDESGMPKERFSAEFPKEGPSILRIQQVVRGDSAAYFCASSGDISQPQHFGDGTRLSIL.

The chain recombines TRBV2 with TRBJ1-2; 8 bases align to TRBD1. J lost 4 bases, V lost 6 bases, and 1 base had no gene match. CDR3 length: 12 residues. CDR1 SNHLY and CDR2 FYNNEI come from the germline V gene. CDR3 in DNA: TGTGCCAGCAGAGGGACAGGCTATGGCTACACCTTC. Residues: CASRGTGYGYTF.

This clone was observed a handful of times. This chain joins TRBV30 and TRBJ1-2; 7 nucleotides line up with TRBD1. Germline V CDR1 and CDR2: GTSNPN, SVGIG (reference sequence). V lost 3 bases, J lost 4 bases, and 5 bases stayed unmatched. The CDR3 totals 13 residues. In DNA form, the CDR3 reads TGTGCCTGGAGATCAGGGGGTCGCTATGGCTACACCTTC. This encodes CAWRSGGRYGYTF.

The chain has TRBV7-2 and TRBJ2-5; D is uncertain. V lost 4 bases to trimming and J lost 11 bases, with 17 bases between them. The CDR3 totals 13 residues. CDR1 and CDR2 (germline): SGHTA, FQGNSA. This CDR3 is CASSSTPSWAQYF. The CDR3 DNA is TGTGCCAGCAGCTCGACCCCTTCTTGGGCACAGTACTTC.

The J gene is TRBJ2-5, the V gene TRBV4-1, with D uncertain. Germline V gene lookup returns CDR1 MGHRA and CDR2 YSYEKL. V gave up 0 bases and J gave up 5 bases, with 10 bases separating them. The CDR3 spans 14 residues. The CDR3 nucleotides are TGCGCCAGCAGCCAAGATGACACCAGGGAGACCCAGTACTTC. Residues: CASSQDDTRETQYF.

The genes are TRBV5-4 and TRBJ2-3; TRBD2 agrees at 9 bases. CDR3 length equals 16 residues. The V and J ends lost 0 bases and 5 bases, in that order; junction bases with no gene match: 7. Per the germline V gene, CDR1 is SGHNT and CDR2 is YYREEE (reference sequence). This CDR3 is CASSLDVAGAVDTQYF. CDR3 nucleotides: TGTGCCAGCAGCTTGGATGTAGCGGGGGCTGTAGATACGCAGTATTTT.

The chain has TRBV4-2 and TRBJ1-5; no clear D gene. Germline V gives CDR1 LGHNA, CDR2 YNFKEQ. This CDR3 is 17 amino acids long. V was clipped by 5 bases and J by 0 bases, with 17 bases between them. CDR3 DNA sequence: TGTGCCAGCAGCGGAAGAGGAGGTGATTATAGCAATCAGCCCCAGCATTTT. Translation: CASSGRGGDYSNQPQHF.

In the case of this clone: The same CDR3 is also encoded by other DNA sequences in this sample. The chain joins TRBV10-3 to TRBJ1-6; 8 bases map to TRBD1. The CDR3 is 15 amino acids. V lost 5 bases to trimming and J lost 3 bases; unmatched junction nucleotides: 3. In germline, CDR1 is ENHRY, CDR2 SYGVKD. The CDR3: CAISPGTGYNSPLHF. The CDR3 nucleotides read TGTGCCATCAGTCCGGGGACAGGCTATAATTCACCCCTCCACTTT.

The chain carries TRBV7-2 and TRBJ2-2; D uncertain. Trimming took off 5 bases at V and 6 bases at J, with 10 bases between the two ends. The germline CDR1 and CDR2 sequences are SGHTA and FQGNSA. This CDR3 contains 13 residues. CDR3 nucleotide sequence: TGTGCCAGCAGCACCCAGAATCCCGGGGAGCTGTTTTTT. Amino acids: CASSTQNPGELFF.